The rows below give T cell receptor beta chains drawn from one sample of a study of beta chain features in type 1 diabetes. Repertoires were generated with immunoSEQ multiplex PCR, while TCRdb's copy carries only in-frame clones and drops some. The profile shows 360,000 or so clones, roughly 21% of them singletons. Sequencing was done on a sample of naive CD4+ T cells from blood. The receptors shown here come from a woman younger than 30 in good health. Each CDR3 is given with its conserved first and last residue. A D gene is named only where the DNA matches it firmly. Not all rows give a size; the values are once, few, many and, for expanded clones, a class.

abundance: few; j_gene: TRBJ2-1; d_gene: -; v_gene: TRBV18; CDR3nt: TGTGCCAGCTCACCACCCTCCCAGGGATTAAGGGGGTTTTACAATGAGCAGTTCTTC; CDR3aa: CASSPPSQGLRGFYNEQFF
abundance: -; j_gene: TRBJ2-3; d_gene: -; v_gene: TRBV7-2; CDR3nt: TGTGCCAGCAGCTCAAACGGACAGACAGATACGCAGTATTTT; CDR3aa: CASSSNGQTDTQYF
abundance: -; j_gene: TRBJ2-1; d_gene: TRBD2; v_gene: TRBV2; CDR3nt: TGTGCCAGCAGGACCGAGGCCGGGGGGTACAATGAGCAGTTCTTC; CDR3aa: CASRTEAGGYNEQFF
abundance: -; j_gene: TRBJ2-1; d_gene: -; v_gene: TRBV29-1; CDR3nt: TGCAGCGTTGGGGGCCGCGGAAGGAATGAGCAGTTCTTC; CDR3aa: CSVGGRGRNEQFF
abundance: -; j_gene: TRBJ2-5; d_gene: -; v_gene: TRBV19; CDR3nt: TGTGCCAGTAGTATGCCCGGGTGGGAGACCCAGTACTTC; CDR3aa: CASSMPGWETQYF
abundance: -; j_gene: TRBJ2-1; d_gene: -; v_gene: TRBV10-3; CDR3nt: TGTGCCATCAGTGAGTTGTCGGTTAACAATGAGCAGTTCTTC; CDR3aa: CAISELSVNNEQFF
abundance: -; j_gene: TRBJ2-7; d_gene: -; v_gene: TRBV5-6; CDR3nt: TGTGCCAGCAGCTTGGCCGGAGCTTTTTCCTACGAGCAGTACTTC; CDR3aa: CASSLAGAFSYEQYF
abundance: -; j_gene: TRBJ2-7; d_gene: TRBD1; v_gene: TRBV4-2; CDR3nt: TGTGCCAGCAGCCCCCTGGGACAGTCCTCCCCCTACGAGCAGTACTTC; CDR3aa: CASSPLGQSSPYEQYF
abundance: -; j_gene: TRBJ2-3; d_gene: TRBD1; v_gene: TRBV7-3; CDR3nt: TGTGCCAGCAGCTCCGGGACAGGCACAGATACGCAGTATTTT; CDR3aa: CASSSGTGTDTQYF
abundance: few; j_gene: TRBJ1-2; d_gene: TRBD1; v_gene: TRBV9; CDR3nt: TGTGCCAGCAGCGCCGCAGGGGGCCCGAACTATGGCTACACCTTC; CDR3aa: CASSAAGGPNYGYTF
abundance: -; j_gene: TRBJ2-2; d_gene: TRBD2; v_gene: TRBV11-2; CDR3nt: TGTGCCAGCAGCTCACCTAGCGGGAGTAATGCCGGGGAGCTGTTTTTT; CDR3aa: CASSSPSGSNAGELFF
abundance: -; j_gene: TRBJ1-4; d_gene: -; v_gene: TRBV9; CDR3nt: TGTGCCAGCAGCGTAGACGGTAATGAAAAACTGTTTTTT; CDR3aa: CASSVDGNEKLFF
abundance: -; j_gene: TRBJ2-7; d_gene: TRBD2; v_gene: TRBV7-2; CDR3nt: TGTGCCAGCAGCTTATCCCCGACTAGCGTGGGCTACGAGCAGTACTTC; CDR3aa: CASSLSPTSVGYEQYF
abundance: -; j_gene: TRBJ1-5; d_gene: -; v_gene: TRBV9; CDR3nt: TGTGCCAGCAGCGCGTTGGGGGCGGACAATCAGCCCCAGCATTTT; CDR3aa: CASSALGADNQPQHF